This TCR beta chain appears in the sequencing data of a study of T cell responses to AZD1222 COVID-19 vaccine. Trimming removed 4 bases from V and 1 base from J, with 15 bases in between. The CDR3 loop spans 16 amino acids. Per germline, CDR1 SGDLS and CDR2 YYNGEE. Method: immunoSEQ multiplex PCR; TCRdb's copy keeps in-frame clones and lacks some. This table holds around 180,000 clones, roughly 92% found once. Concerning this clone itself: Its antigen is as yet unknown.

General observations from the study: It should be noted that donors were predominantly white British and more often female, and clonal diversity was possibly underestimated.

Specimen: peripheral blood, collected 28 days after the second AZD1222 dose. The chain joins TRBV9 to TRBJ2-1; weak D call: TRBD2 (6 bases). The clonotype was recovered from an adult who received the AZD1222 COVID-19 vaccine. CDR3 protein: CASSPVLAGSYNEQFF. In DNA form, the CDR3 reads TGTGCCAGCAGCCCAGTACTAGCCGGGTCCTACAATGAGCAGTTCTTC.